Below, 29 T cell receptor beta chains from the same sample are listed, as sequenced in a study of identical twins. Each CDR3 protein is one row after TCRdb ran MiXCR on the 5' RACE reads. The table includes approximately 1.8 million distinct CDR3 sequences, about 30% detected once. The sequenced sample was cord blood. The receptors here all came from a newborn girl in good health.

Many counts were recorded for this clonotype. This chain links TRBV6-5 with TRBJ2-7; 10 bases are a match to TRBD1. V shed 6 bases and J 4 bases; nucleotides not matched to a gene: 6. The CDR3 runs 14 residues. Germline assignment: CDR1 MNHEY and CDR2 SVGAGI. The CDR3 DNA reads TGTGCCAGCAGCCCTGACAGGGGGCTTTACGAGCAGTACTTC. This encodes CASSPDRGLYEQYF.

The CDR3 DNA reads as TGTGCCTGTAGCGGGGGCTTCGGTGGAGAGACCCAGTACTTC. This encodes CACSGGFGGETQYF. The V gene is TRBV2, the J gene TRBJ2-5, with 9 bases identical to TRBD2. Trimming cost V 11 bases and J 4 bases; bases outside gene matches: 11. Germline CDR1 reads SNHLY; CDR2 reads FYNNEI. CDR3 length: 14 amino acids.

CDR3 nucleotides: TGTGCCAGCAGCGCCCCTTCGGAAAACTCCTACGAGCAGTACTTC. It is translated as CASSAPSENSYEQYF. The V gene is TRBV14, the J gene TRBJ2-7, with D unclear. CDR3 length equals 15 residues. Trimming shortened V by 5 bases and J by 0 bases, and 14 bases separated the two germline ends. Germline CDR1 and CDR2: SGHDN and FVKESK. Filled out from reference TRBV14 and TRBJ2-7, the complete variable domain reads EAGVTQFPSHSVIEKGQTVTLRCDPISGHDNLYWYRRVMGKEIKFLLHFVKESKQDESGMPNNRFLAERTGGTYSTLKVQPAELEDSGVYFCASSAPSENSYEQYFGPGTRLTVT.

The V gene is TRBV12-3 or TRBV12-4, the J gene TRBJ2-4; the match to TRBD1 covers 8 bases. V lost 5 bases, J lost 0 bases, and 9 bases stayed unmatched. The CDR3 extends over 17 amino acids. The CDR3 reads CASSPTQGALAKNIQYF. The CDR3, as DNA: TGTGCCAGCAGTCCGACCCAGGGGGCCCTAGCCAAAAACATTCAGTACTTC.

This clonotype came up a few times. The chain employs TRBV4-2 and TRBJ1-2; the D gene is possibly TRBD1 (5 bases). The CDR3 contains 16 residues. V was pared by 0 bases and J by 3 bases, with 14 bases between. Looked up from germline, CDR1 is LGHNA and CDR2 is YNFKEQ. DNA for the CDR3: TGTGCCAGCAGCCAAGATACGGACCGGGACTACTATGGCTACACCTTC. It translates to CASSQDTDRDYYGYTF.

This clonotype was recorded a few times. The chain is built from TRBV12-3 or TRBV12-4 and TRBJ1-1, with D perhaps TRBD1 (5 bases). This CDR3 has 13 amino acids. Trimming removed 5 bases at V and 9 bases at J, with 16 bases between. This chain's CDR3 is CASSPRGIGQAFF. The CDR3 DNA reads TGTGCCAGCAGTCCAAGGGGCATAGGGCAAGCTTTCTTT.

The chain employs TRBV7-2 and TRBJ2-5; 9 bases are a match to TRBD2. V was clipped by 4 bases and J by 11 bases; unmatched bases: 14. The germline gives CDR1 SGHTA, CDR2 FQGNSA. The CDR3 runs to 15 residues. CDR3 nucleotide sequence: TGTGCCAGCAGCTCTAGCGGGACTTCCTACAATGAGCAGTACTTC. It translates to CASSSSGTSYNEQYF.

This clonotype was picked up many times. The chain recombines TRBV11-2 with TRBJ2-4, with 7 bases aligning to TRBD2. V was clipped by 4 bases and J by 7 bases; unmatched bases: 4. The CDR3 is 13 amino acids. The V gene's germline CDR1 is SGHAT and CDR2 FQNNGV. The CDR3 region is CASSSLRENIQYF. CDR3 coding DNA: TGTGCCAGCAGCTCCCTGCGGGAGAACATTCAGTACTTC. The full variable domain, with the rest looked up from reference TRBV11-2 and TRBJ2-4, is EAGVAQSPRYKIIEKRQSVAFWCNPISGHATLYWYQQILGQGPKLLIQFQNNGVVDDSQLPKDRFSAERLKGVDSTLKIQPAKLEDSAVYLCASSSLRENIQYFGAGTRLSVL.

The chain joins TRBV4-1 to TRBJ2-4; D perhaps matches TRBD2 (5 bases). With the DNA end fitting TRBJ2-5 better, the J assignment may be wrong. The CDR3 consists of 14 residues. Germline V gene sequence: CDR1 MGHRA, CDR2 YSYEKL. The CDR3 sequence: CASSQVPSSETQYF. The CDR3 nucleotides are TGCGCCAGCAGCCAAGTTCCTAGCTCGGAGACCCAGTACTTC.

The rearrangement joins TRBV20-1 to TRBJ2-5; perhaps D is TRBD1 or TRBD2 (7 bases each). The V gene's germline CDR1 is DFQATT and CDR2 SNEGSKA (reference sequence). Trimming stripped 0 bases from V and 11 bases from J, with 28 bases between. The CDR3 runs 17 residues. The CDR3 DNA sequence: TGCAGTGCTAGAGATGGATCCGGGGGAGGGGGCAACAATGAGCAGTACTTC. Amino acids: CSARDGSGGGGNNEQYF.

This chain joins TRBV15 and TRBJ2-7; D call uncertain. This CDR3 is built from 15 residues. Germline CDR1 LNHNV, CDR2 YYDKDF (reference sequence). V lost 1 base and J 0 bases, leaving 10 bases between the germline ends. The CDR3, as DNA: TGTGCCACCAGCAGAGCAGGTCAGCTCTCCTACGAGCAGTACTTC. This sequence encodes CATSRAGQLSYEQYF.

This CDR3 is CSARDSVPYEQYF. In DNA form, the CDR3 reads TGCAGTGCTAGAGATTCAGTTCCCTACGAGCAGTACTTC. The genes are TRBV20-1 and TRBJ2-7; D gene unclear. V shed 0 bases and J shed 2 bases, with 8 bases lying between them. The germline CDR1 and CDR2 sequences are DFQATT and SNEGSKA (reference sequence). The CDR3 is made up of 13 amino acids.

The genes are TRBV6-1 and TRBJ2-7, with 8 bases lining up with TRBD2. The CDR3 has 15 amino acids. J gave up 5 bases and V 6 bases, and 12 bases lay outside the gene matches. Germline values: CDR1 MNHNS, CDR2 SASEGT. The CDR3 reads CASSLLPGGSHEQYF. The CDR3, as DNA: TGTGCCAGCAGCCTACTGCCGGGGGGGAGCCACGAGCAGTACTTC.

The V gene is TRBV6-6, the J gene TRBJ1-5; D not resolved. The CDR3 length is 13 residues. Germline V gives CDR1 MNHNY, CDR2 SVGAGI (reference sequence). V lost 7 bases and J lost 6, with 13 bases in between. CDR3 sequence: CASNDYSAQPQHF. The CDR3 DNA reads TGTGCCAGCAATGATTACTCTGCTCAGCCCCAGCATTTT.

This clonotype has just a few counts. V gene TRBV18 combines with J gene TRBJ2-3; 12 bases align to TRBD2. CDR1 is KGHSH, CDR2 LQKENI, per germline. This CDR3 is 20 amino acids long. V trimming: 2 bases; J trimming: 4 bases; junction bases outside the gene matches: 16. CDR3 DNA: TGTGCCAGCTCACCAATCACCGTACTAGCGGGGGGTCCACTCGCAGATACGCAGTATTTT. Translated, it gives CASSPITVLAGGPLADTQYF.

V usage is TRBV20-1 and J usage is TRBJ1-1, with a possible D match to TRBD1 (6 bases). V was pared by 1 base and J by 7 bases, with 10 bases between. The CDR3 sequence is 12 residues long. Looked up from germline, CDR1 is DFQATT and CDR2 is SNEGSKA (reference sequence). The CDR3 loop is CSARVDRIEAFF. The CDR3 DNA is TGCAGTGCTAGAGTGGACAGAATTGAAGCTTTCTTT.

CDR3 residues: CASSIPDSPLHF. The CDR3 nucleotides are TGTGCCAGTAGTATCCCCGATTCACCCCTCCACTTT. The chain links TRBV19 to TRBJ1-6; D is ambiguous. Per germline, CDR1 LNHDA and CDR2 SQIVND (reference sequence). V was clipped by 3 bases and J by 8 bases, with 5 bases between them. The CDR3 is made up of 12 amino acids.

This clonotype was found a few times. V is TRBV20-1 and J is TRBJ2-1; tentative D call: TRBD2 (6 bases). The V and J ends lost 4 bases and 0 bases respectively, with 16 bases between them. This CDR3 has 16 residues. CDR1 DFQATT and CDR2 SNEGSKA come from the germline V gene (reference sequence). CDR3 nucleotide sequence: TGCAGTGCTACCGGCGCCCGGAGGGTCTCCTACAATGAGCAGTTCTTC. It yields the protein CSATGARRVSYNEQFF.

In nucleotides, the CDR3 is TGTGCCAGCATCCTAGGGGGAAGAGTGGGTGGCTACACCTTC. The encoded protein is CASILGGRVGGYTF. The V call is TRBV28, the J call TRBJ1-2; D may be TRBD1 (6 bases). Germline V gene sequence: CDR1 MDHEN, CDR2 SYDVKM. Trimming removed 7 bases at V and 7 bases at J, with 19 bases between. The CDR3 has 14 residues.

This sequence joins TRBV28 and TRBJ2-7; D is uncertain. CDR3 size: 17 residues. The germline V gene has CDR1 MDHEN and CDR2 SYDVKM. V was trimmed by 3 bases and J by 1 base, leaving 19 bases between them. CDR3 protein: CASSFAVQHYVSYEQYF. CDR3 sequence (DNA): TGTGCCAGCAGTTTTGCGGTACAGCACTACGTTTCCTACGAGCAGTACTTC.

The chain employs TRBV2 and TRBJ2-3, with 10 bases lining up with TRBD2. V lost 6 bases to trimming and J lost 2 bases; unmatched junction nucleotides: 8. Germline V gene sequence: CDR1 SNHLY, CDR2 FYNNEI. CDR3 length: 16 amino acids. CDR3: CASRAIAGGLTDTQYF. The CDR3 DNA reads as TGTGCCAGCAGGGCCATAGCGGGAGGACTCACAGATACGCAGTATTTT.

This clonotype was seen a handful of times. CDR3 nucleotides: TGTGCCAGCAGCTTAAGGCTCAGGCTAAATCAGCCCCAGCATTTT. Translated: CASSLRLRLNQPQHF. The chain uses TRBV7-2 and TRBJ1-5; D is ambiguous. Trimming pared 2 bases from V and 4 bases from J, leaving 12 bases between. CDR3 length: 15 amino acids. Per the germline V gene, CDR1 is SGHTA and CDR2 is FQGNSA.

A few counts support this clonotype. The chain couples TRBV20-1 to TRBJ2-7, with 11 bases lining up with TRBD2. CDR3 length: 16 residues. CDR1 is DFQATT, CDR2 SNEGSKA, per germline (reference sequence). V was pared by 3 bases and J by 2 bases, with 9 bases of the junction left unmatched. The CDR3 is CSARRAGTSGTYEQYF. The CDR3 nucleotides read TGCAGTGCTAGGAGGGCTGGGACTAGCGGAACCTACGAGCAGTACTTC.

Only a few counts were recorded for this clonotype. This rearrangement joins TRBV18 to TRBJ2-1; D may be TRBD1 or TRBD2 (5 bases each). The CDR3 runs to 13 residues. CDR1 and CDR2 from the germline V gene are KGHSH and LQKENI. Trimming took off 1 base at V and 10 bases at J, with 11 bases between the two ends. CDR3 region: CASSPRGVEEQFF. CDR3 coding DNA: TGTGCCAGCTCACCACGAGGGGTTGAAGAGCAGTTCTTC.

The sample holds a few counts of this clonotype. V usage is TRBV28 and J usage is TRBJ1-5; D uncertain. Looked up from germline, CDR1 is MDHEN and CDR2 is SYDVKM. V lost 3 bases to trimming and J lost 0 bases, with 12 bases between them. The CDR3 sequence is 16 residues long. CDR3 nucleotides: TGTGCCAGCAGTTTGTCCCGGTCACATAGCAATCAGCCCCAGCATTTT. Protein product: CASSLSRSHSNQPQHF.

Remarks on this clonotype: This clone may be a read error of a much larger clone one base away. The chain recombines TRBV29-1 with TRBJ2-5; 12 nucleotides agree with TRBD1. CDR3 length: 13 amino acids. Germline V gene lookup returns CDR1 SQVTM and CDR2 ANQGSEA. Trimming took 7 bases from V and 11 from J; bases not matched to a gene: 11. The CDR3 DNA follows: TGCAGCGAAACCGGGACAGGGGGCAATGAGCAGTACTTC. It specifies CSETGTGGNEQYF. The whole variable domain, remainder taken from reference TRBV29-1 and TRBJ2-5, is SAVISQKPSRDICQRGTSLTIQCQVDSQVTMMFWYRQQPGQSLTLIATANQGSEATYESGFVIDKFPISRPNLTFSTLTVSNMSPEDSSIYLCSETGTGGNEQYFGPGTRLLVL.

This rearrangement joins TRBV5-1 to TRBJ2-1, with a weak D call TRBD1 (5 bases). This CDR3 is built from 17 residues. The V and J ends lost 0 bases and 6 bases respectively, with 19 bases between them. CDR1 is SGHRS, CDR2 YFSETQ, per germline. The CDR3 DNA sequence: TGCGCCAGCAGCTTGGGGGCAGGGAAGACAGCTGGCAATGAGCAGTTCTTC. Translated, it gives CASSLGAGKTAGNEQFF.

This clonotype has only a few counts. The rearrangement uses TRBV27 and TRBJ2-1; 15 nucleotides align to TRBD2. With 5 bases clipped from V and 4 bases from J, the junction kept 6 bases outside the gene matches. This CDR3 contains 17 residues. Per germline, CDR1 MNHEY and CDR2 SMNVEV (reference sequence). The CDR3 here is CASSKFGLAGGYNEQFF. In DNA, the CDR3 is TGTGCCAGCAGTAAATTCGGACTAGCGGGAGGGTACAATGAGCAGTTCTTC.

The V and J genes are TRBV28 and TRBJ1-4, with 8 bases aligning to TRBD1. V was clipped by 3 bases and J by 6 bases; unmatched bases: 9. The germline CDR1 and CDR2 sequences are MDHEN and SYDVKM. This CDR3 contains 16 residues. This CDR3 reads CASSFPGQGRDEKLFF. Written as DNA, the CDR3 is TGTGCCAGCAGTTTCCCCGGACAGGGAAGGGATGAAAAACTGTTTTTT.